This TCR beta chain was documented in a study of T cells in Graves' hyperthyroidism and ophthalmopathy. Study-level findings and limits: Most thyroid clonotypes expanded above 0.001 were also detected in blood. The model anticipated ophthalmopathy a median about six months pre-onset.

The CDR3 extends over 13 amino acids. V lost 6 bases to trimming and J lost 5 bases, with 13 bases between them. Of note for this clonotype: Its antigen is not known.

What was amplified from RNA transcripts were TCR beta CDR3 regions. The HTBI set primed first-round TCR CDR3 RT-PCR. TCRdb re-called the multiplex PCR reads through MiXCR, storing one row per CDR3 protein. The table shows 800,000 or so distinct CDR3 sequences, with roughly 37% occurring only once. The sequencing input was blood. The chain combines TRBV12-3 or TRBV12-4 with TRBJ1-2; D gene ambiguous. This clonotype was sampled from a man younger than 30 with Graves' hyperthyroidism. The CDR3 coding sequence is TGTGCCAGCAGCTCGGGAATCGCGTATGGCTACACCTTC. It yields the protein CASSSGIAYGYTF.